This is a list of T cell receptor beta chains from one sample in a study of early stage breast cancer tumors. Profiling relied on immunoSEQ multiplex PCR, and the TCRdb table lists in-frame clones only, not all of them. The sample yields about 11,000 clones, approximately 72% seen once. Sequenced: breast tumor tissue. The receptors derive from a person aged 40 to 49 with breast cancer. CDR3s include the opening cysteine and the closing phenylalanine or tryptophan. D genes are given only for firm matches. Clone size is given for some rows only: seen once, a few or many times, or a class if the clone is expanded.

CDR3 length,J gene,V gene,D gene,clone size,CDR3 protein,CDR3 DNA
13,TRBJ1-2,TRBV6-5,.,once,CASSYGPSGGYTF,TGTGCCAGCAGTTACGGTCCCTCTGGGGGCTACACCTTC
15,TRBJ2-7,TRBV7-2,.,.,CASSLDRTVSYEQYF,TGTGCCAGCAGCTTAGATCGAACGGTCTCCTACGAGCAGTACTTC
14,TRBJ2-1,TRBV10-3,.,.,CAISESWTKNEQFF,TGTGCCATCAGTGAGTCCTGGACTAAAAATGAGCAGTTCTTC
15,TRBJ1-5,TRBV30,TRBD1,.,CAWSGGQVSNQPQHF,TGTGCCTGGAGTGGGGGACAGGTTAGCAATCAGCCCCAGCATTTT
11,TRBJ1-2,TRBV19,.,.,CASSMGYGYTF,TGTGCCAGTAGTATGGGCTATGGCTACACCTTC
16,TRBJ2-7,TRBV5-1,.,.,CASSDSTGRYSYEQYF,TGCGCCAGCAGCGACTCTACTGGGCGGTACTCCTACGAGCAGTACTTC
11,TRBJ2-5,TRBV30,TRBD2,once,CALLAGETQYF,TGTGCCTTACTAGCGGGGGAGACCCAGTACTTC
14,TRBJ2-3,TRBV6-1,TRBD2,.,CASKREVGTDTQYF,TGTGCCAGCAAGCGGGAGGTTGGCACAGATACGCAGTATTTT
15,TRBJ2-1,TRBV18,TRBD2,.,CASSPILAGYNEQFF,TGTGCCAGCTCACCAATTCTAGCGGGGTACAATGAGCAGTTCTTC
13,TRBJ2-5,TRBV6-5,.,.,CASSTGGAGTQYF,TGTGCCAGCAGCACTGGGGGGGCTGGGACCCAGTACTTC
14,TRBJ2-1,TRBV7-9,.,once,CASSFGSELSEQFF,TGTGCCAGCAGCTTTGGTTCTGAACTGTCCGAGCAGTTCTTC
14,TRBJ2-1,TRBV19,.,.,CASSTGNNYNEQFF,TGTGCCAGTAGTACCGGGAACAATTACAATGAGCAGTTCTTC
12,TRBJ2-7,TRBV28,TRBD1,.,CASSSLGQGKYF,TGTGCCAGCAGTTCCCTCGGACAGGGAAAGTACTTC
15,TRBJ2-7,TRBV7-2,.,.,CASSLDGGYSYEQYF,TGTGCCAGCAGCTTAGACGGCGGGTACTCCTACGAGCAGTACTTC
12,TRBJ1-1,TRBV7-6,.,.,CASSLTGTEAFF,TGTGCCAGCAGCTTGACAGGCACTGAAGCTTTCTTT
15,TRBJ2-5,TRBV27,TRBD1,.,CASSLTGTGGETQYF,TGTGCCAGCAGTTTAACCGGGACAGGAGGAGAGACCCAGTACTTC
15,TRBJ2-6,TRBV5-5,.,.,CASSPRGDGANVLTF,TGTGCCAGCAGTCCTAGGGGTGACGGGGCCAACGTCCTGACTTTC
17,TRBJ2-1,TRBV19,TRBD2,medium-sized,CASSIDRASGFYNEQFF,TGTGCCAGTAGTATAGACAGGGCTAGCGGATTCTACAATGAGCAGTTCTTC
15,TRBJ2-1,TRBV2,TRBD1,.,CASSPDRGPYNEQFF,TGTGCCAGCAGTCCGGACAGGGGTCCCTACAATGAGCAGTTCTTC
16,TRBJ2-7,TRBV7-9,TRBD1,medium-sized,CASSTRGTGDTYEQYF,TGTGCCAGCAGCACCCGCGGGACAGGGGACACCTACGAGCAGTACTTC
14,TRBJ1-2,TRBV19,.,.,CASSDSLKYYGYTF,TGTGCCAGTAGTGACAGTCTTAAGTACTATGGCTACACCTTC
15,TRBJ2-7,TRBV5-4,TRBD2,.,CASSTGLAIGGEQYF,TGTGCCAGCAGCACCGGACTAGCAATCGGGGGCGAGCAGTACTTC
15,TRBJ2-5,TRBV2,TRBD2,few,CASNEPSGSRETQYF,TGTGCCAGCAACGAACCTAGCGGGAGCCGAGAGACCCAGTACTTC
14,TRBJ2-7,TRBV18,TRBD2,.,CASSGTSASYEQYF,TGTGCCAGCTCCGGGACTAGCGCATCCTACGAGCAGTACTTC
13,TRBJ2-1,TRBV2,.,.,CASKSQANNEQFF,TGTGCCAGCAAATCACAGGCAAACAATGAGCAGTTCTTC
15,TRBJ1-4,TRBV19,.,.,CASSMGRLQNEKLFF,TGTGCCAGTAGTATGGGACGGCTGCAGAATGAAAAACTGTTTTTT
15,TRBJ1-2,TRBV9,.,.,CASSARDPRDYGYTF,TGTGCCAGCAGCGCGCGGGATCCAAGGGACTATGGCTACACCTTC
13,TRBJ1-2,TRBV6-5,.,few,CASSFVGALGYTF,TGTGCCAGCAGTTTCGTGGGGGCGCTTGGCTACACCTTC
16,TRBJ2-5,TRBV7-8,.,once,CASSQRQQGFFGTQYF,TGTGCCAGCAGCCAACGTCAACAGGGCTTTTTCGGGACCCAGTACTTC
12,TRBJ1-1,TRBV7-2,.,.,CASSSATGEAFF,TGTGCCAGCAGCTCCGCGACAGGTGAGGCTTTCTTT
12,TRBJ2-1,TRBV11-2,.,.,CASSSTGFEQFF,TGTGCCAGCAGCTCCACGGGGTTCGAGCAGTTCTTC
15,TRBJ1-1,TRBV5-1,TRBD1,.,CASSVDQGGGTEAFF,TGCGCCAGCAGCGTCGACCAGGGGGGGGGCACTGAAGCTTTCTTT
11,TRBJ2-1,TRBV2,.,.,CASSPRGEQFF,TGTGCCAGCAGTCCCCGGGGTGAGCAGTTCTTC
13,TRBJ2-7,TRBV5-8,.,.,CASSLDGSYEQYF,TGTGCCAGCAGCTTGGACGGGTCCTACGAGCAGTACTTC
17,TRBJ1-2,TRBV5-5,TRBD1,once,CASSLALQGTGSYGYTF,TGTGCCAGCAGCTTGGCCCTACAGGGGACAGGTTCATATGGCTACACCTTC
15,TRBJ2-5,TRBV7-2,.,.,CASTGFRGSGETQYF,TGTGCCAGCACCGGATTCAGGGGATCCGGGGAGACCCAGTACTTC
13,TRBJ2-1,TRBV11-2,TRBD2,.,CASSLESAGGQFF,TGTGCCAGCAGCTTAGAATCGGCGGGAGGGCAGTTCTTC
21,TRBJ2-7,TRBV6-4,.,.,CASSDPRSPPSSRENEDEQYF,TGTGCCAGCAGTGACCCGAGATCCCCACCATCCTCACGGGAGAACGAAGACGAGCAGTACTTC
15,TRBJ2-3,TRBV4-2,.,once,CASSPWDLTTDTQYF,TGTGCCAGCAGTCCATGGGACCTTACCACAGATACGCAGTATTTT
18,TRBJ2-3,TRBV7-9,.,.,CASSSGEGRWGARNTQYF,TGTGCCAGCAGCTCAGGGGAAGGGAGGTGGGGCGCTCGGAATACGCAGTATTTT
17,TRBJ2-1,TRBV18,TRBD2,once,CASSPARGGEAYNEQFF,TGTGCCAGCTCACCCGCTCGGGGAGGGGAGGCCTACAATGAGCAGTTCTTC
14,TRBJ2-3,TRBV30,.,.,CAWSLRGGTDTQYF,TGTGCCTGGAGTCTCAGGGGTGGTACAGATACGCAGTATTTT
14,TRBJ1-1,TRBV6-1,.,.,CASSEAGRGREAFF,TGTGCCAGCAGTGAAGCGGGGAGGGGCCGTGAAGCTTTCTTT
12,TRBJ2-3,TRBV27,.,.,CASSWTADTQYF,TGTGCCAGCAGTTGGACAGCTGATACGCAGTATTTT
13,TRBJ2-7,TRBV30,.,.,CAWSVSLQNEQYF,TGTGCCTGGAGTGTATCGCTTCAGAACGAGCAGTACTTC
16,TRBJ2-7,TRBV6-5,TRBD1,.,CASSYPGTGGPQEQYF,TGTGCCAGCAGTTACCCGGGGACAGGGGGTCCGCAGGAGCAGTACTTC
15,TRBJ2-1,TRBV30,.,.,CAWRLDRIIDNEQFF,TGTGCCTGGAGATTAGACAGGATCATTGACAATGAGCAGTTCTTC
13,TRBJ2-4,TRBV5-4,TRBD1,.,CASSRQGEVIQYF,TGTGCCAGCAGCCGACAGGGGGAGGTAATTCAGTACTTC
17,TRBJ2-3,TRBV4-2,TRBD2,once,CASSQEGWAGGTDTQYF,TGTGCCAGCAGCCAAGAAGGATGGGCGGGAGGGACAGATACGCAGTATTTT
14,TRBJ2-3,TRBV11-1,.,.,CASSLAGEEDTQYF,TGTGCCAGCAGCTTAGCGGGAGAGGAAGATACGCAGTATTTT
10,TRBJ2-7,TRBV30,.,.,CAWGHYEQYF,TGTGCCTGGGGCCACTACGAGCAGTACTTC
12,TRBJ2-5,TRBV2,.,.,CASSDMGETQYF,TGTGCCAGCAGTGACATGGGGGAGACCCAGTACTTC
16,TRBJ2-5,TRBV21-1,.,.,CASSKVLLALQETQYF,TGTGCCAGCAGCAAAGTACTGCTAGCTCTCCAAGAGACCCAGTACTTC
15,TRBJ1-1,TRBV11-2,.,.,CASSLALGAFSEAFF,TGTGCCAGCAGCTTAGCGCTGGGGGCATTCTCTGAAGCTTTCTTT
16,TRBJ2-1,TRBV4-2,TRBD2,.,CASSQETSGGTSEQFF,TGTGCCAGCAGCCAGGAGACTAGCGGGGGCACCTCCGAGCAGTTCTTC
14,TRBJ2-2,TRBV11-1,.,.,CASSVIGDTGELFF,TGTGCCAGCAGCGTTATAGGGGACACCGGGGAGCTGTTTTTT
13,TRBJ1-1,TRBV5-4,.,few,CASSFGTRSEAFF,TGTGCCAGCAGCTTCGGAACGAGAAGTGAAGCTTTCTTT